This T cell receptor beta chain was identified in a study of a mutant IDH1 vaccine in newly diagnosed glioma. Study-level background: Vaccination started 4-6 weeks after radiotherapy alone, or with temozolomide cycles. A roughly 60% male, about 38% female split and a mean age of about 44 years characterized treated patients.

Using immunoSEQ multiplex PCR, the repertoire was profiled, and TCRdb retains in-frame clones only, with some absent. The table shows tens of thousands of clones, with about four fifths occurring only once. As to this clone: Its specificity is not known.

The sample's time point: week 23, last vaccination. Mutant IDH1 20-mer peptide, at 300 ug, made up each vaccine dose, with topical imiquimod. New astrocytomas of WHO grade 3 or 4 that were IDH1-mutant and ATRX-lost were found in the donors. The CDR3 is 16 residues long. Trimming took 0 bases from V and 1 from J; bases not matched to a gene: 4. CDR1 SGHDT and CDR2 YYEEEE come from the germline V gene. This sequence was found in a man aged 35 to 55 with glioma. This chain uses TRBV5-6 with TRBJ2-5, with 9 bases fitting TRBD1. The source material was PBMCs, sampled from a glioma patient whose treatment included an IDH1 peptide vaccine. CDR3 nucleotides: TGTGCCAGCAGCTTGGCCGGGACAGGGTCCCAAGAGACCCAGTACTTC. It encodes CASSLAGTGSQETQYF.